The next 27 T cell receptor beta chains were all read from a single sample in a study of blood T cell repertoires in COVID-19 (dated by TCRdb to 2019 to 2021). To prepare the library, the immunoSEQ multiplex PCR assay was applied. TCRdb retrieved this table from immuneACCESS and kept in-frame rearrangements only. Not all clones are present; in checked studies, unresolved V genes account for under half, and no reason is known for the remainder. The sample table records over 130,000 clones; approximately 88% of these occur just once. The top ten hold under 12% of the sample. Sequences were obtained from peripheral blood. These receptors came from a man between 60 and 70 years old with active or convalescent COVID-19.

V usage is TRBV27 and J usage is TRBJ1-1; unclear D gene. V was clipped by 7 bases and J by 1 base, with 10 bases between them. The CDR3 length is 13 residues. Germline V gives CDR1 MNHEY, CDR2 SMNVEV (reference sequence). This chain's CDR3 is CASMRLQNTEAFF. The DNA for the CDR3 is TGTGCCAGCATGCGTCTCCAGAACACTGAAGCTTTCTTT.

The chain employs TRBV15 and TRBJ2-5, with a tentative D call TRBD1 (6 bases). The V and J ends lost 8 bases and 5 bases respectively, with 15 bases between them. Germline V gene data show CDR1 as LNHNV and CDR2 as YYDKDF (reference sequence). This CDR3 has 13 amino acids. CDR3 protein: CATASGGKETQYF. The CDR3 DNA reads TGTGCCACCGCTTCTGGGGGCAAGGAGACCCAGTACTTC.

The chain uses TRBV9 and TRBJ2-5; TRBD1 matches 8 bases. Trimming cost V 0 bases and J 5 bases; bases outside gene matches: 6. This CDR3 region has 15 residues. CDR1 is SGDLS, CDR2 YYNGEE, per germline. CDR3 residues: CASSVGGQGVETQYF. CDR3 DNA sequence: TGTGCCAGCAGCGTAGGAGGACAGGGCGTCGAGACCCAGTACTTC.

The chain joins TRBV28 to TRBJ1-2; TRBD1 aligns across 8 bases. From germline, CDR1 is MDHEN and CDR2 SYDVKM. J gave up 6 bases and V 6 bases, and 12 bases lay outside the gene matches. The CDR3 contains 15 residues. Here the CDR3 DNA reads TGTGCCAGCAGCCCCCGGGGGACAGGATGGGATGGCTACACCTTC. It translates to CASSPRGTGWDGYTF.

The rearrangement uses TRBV5-4 and TRBJ1-1, with 7 positions matching TRBD1. The CDR3 has 14 residues. Germline CDR1 reads SGHNT; CDR2 reads YYREEE (reference sequence). With V trimmed by 0 bases and J by 3 bases, 2 bases remained unmatched. In DNA form, the CDR3 reads TGTGCCAGCAGCTTGGTAAGGGGGCACACTGAAGCTTTCTTT. It is translated as CASSLVRGHTEAFF.

The rearrangement uses TRBV19 and TRBJ1-2; a possible D gene is TRBD1 (6 bases). Germline CDR1 reads LNHDA; CDR2 reads SQIVND (reference sequence). V was trimmed by 7 bases and J by 4 bases, leaving 13 bases between them. The CDR3 covers 13 residues. The CDR3 region has the DNA TGTGCCAGTAACAACAGGGAGCGCTATGGCTACACCTTC. It translates to CASNNRERYGYTF.

This clone has only one observation. The chain couples TRBV11-3 to TRBJ2-1; 8 nucleotides align to TRBD2. CDR3 length: 14 amino acids. The germline V gene has CDR1 SGHNT and CDR2 YENEEA. With 7 bases clipped from V and 6 bases from J, the junction kept 8 bases outside the gene matches. CDR3 DNA: TGTGCCAGCACTCGGGGGGGAACCTCCAATGAGCAGTTCTTC. It specifies CASTRGGTSNEQFF.

The genes are TRBV19 and TRBJ2-1, with 9 bases aligning to TRBD2. Germline assignment: CDR1 LNHDA and CDR2 SQIVND (reference sequence). V was clipped by 3 bases and J by 1 base; unmatched bases: 1. This CDR3 region has 15 residues. The CDR3 is CASSISGSSYNEQFF. The CDR3 DNA follows: TGTGCCAGTAGTATTAGCGGGAGTTCCTACAATGAGCAGTTCTTC.

V is TRBV6-6 and J is TRBJ1-5; D remains unclear. With 5 bases removed from V and 0 bases from J, the gap between germline ends came to 11 bases. The CDR3 length is 15 residues. The germline CDR1 and CDR2 sequences are MNHNY and SVGAGI (reference sequence). The CDR3 DNA reads TGTGCCAGCAGTCAGACACGTTTTAGCAATCAGCCCCAGCATTTT. It specifies CASSQTRFSNQPQHF.

The chain uses TRBV6-5 and TRBJ2-5, with D tentatively TRBD1 (6 bases). CDR3 size: 15 residues. Per the germline V gene, CDR1 is MNHEY and CDR2 is SVGAGI. Trimming removed 2 bases at V and 3 bases at J, with 13 bases between. The CDR3 DNA reads TGTGCCAGCAGTTACCTTGGGGGCTACGAAGAGACCCAGTACTTC. This translates into CASSYLGGYEETQYF.

CDR3 DNA sequence: TGTGCCAGCAGCTTAGTGGTCGGTTTGAACACTGAAGCTTTCTTT. Residues: CASSLVVGLNTEAFF. The chain joins TRBV7-2 to TRBJ1-1; no definite D call. With 1 base removed from V and 0 bases from J, the gap between germline ends came to 9 bases. This CDR3 contains 15 residues. From germline, CDR1 is SGHTA and CDR2 FQGNSA.

This clone was detected once. The chain is built from TRBV6-5 and TRBJ1-5, with 10 bases that match TRBD1. Germline V gene lookup returns CDR1 MNHEY and CDR2 SVGAGI. J lost 3 bases, V lost 2 bases, and 1 base had no gene match. The CDR3 runs 15 residues. CDR3 DNA: TGTGCCAGCAGTTACGGGACAGGGGTCAATCAGCCCCAGCATTTT. Translation gives CASSYGTGVNQPQHF.

Notes on this clone: The same CDR3 is also encoded by other DNA sequences in this sample. This sequence joins TRBV19 and TRBJ2-7; the match to TRBD2 covers 10 bases. From germline, CDR1 is LNHDA and CDR2 SQIVND (reference sequence). V lost 4 bases and J lost 0; bases outside the gene matches: 3. This CDR3 has 15 amino acids. The chain's CDR3 is CASSRTSGSSYEQYF. In DNA form, the CDR3 reads TGTGCCAGTAGTAGGACTAGCGGAAGCTCCTACGAGCAGTACTTC.

The V gene is TRBV20-1, the J gene TRBJ1-2, with D possibly TRBD1 on 5 matching bases. In germline, CDR1 is DFQATT, CDR2 SNEGSKA (reference sequence). CDR3 length equals 13 residues. V dropped 3 bases and J dropped 2 bases, with 10 bases sitting between them. The CDR3 is CSASVQENYGYTF. CDR3 sequence (DNA): TGCAGTGCTAGTGTACAGGAGAACTATGGCTACACCTTC.

The chain uses TRBV18 and TRBJ1-2, with D possibly matching TRBD1 (5 bases). The CDR3 spans 15 residues. CDR1 KGHSH and CDR2 LQKENI come from the germline V gene. With 4 bases removed from V and 4 bases from J, the gap between germline ends came to 16 bases. CDR3 sequence reads: CASSLNDSPVYGYTF. The CDR3 region has the DNA TGTGCCAGCTCACTTAATGACAGCCCAGTCTATGGCTACACCTTC.

This clone has a single count. CDR3 loop: CASSEFTGRVGETQYF. The CDR3 DNA reads TGTGCCAGCAGTGAATTCACCGGCAGGGTAGGGGAGACCCAGTACTTC. V and J are TRBV25-1 and TRBJ2-5, with D possibly being TRBD1 (5 bases). In germline, CDR1 is MGHDK, CDR2 SYGVNS. The V end lost 1 base, the J end lost 5 bases, and 17 bases lay between the germline ends. This CDR3 has 16 amino acids.

The rearrangement links TRBV6-6 to TRBJ1-2; TRBD1 agrees at 7 bases. Germline CDR1 is MNHNY and CDR2 is SVGAGI (reference sequence). The CDR3 is made up of 14 amino acids. With 2 bases clipped from V and 5 bases from J, the junction kept 5 bases outside the gene matches. The CDR3 region is CASSYRGDSYGYTF. CDR3 bases: TGTGCCAGCAGTTACCGCGGGGACAGTTATGGCTACACCTTC.

In the case of this clone: The same CDR3 is also encoded by other DNA sequences in this sample. The chain recombines TRBV28 with TRBJ2-7; 14 nucleotides align to TRBD2. The junction had 5 bases not matched to a gene; V was cut back by 4 bases and J by 3 bases. Germline-derived CDR1 and CDR2 are MDHEN and SYDVKM. The CDR3 spans 16 residues. CDR3 bases: TGTGCCAGCAGTTCCACCGGGACTAGCGGGAGCTACGAGCAGTACTTC. It encodes CASSSTGTSGSYEQYF.

The genes are TRBV7-8 and TRBJ1-1; no firm D call. From germline, CDR1 is SGHVS and CDR2 FQNEAQ. This CDR3 comprises 15 residues. The ends were cut back, 0 bases at V and 2 bases at J, with 10 bases in the middle. The CDR3 reads CASSLALPRNTEAFF. In DNA form, the CDR3 reads TGTGCCAGCAGCTTAGCGCTGCCCAGAAACACTGAAGCTTTCTTT.

The V gene is TRBV10-1, the J gene TRBJ1-3; the D is unclear. Germline V gene lookup returns CDR1 WNHNN and CDR2 SYGVQD (reference sequence). V dropped 0 bases and J dropped 2 bases, with 8 bases sitting between them. The CDR3 is 15 amino acids. CDR3 sequence (DNA): TGCGCCAGCAGTGAGTCGACCGGGACTGGAAACACCATATATTTT. Amino acids: CASSESTGTGNTIYF.

The chain employs TRBV11-2 and TRBJ2-5, with D uncertain. The V gene lost 4 bases and the J gene lost 5 bases, with 5 bases spanning the gap. The CDR3 contains 11 residues. Germline CDR1 SGHAT, CDR2 FQNNGV. The CDR3 region is CASSSGETQYF. For the CDR3, the DNA is TGTGCCAGCAGCTCCGGGGAGACCCAGTACTTC. Drawing the rest from reference TRBV11-2 and TRBJ2-5, the complete variable domain is EAGVAQSPRYKIIEKRQSVAFWCNPISGHATLYWYQQILGQGPKLLIQFQNNGVVDDSQLPKDRFSAERLKGVDSTLKIQPAKLEDSAVYLCASSSGETQYFGPGTRLLVL.

The chain joins TRBV4-1 to TRBJ2-1; possible D gene TRBD2, 5 bases. CDR1 and CDR2 (germline): MGHRA, YSYEKL. The CDR3 totals 15 residues. V lost 6 bases and J 4 bases, leaving 16 bases between the germline ends. The CDR3, as DNA: TGCGCCAGCAGTCAACTTCTAGCCTCGTACAATGAGCAGTTCTTC. The encoded protein is CASSQLLASYNEQFF.

The chain is built from TRBV9 and TRBJ1-3; 10 nucleotides line up with TRBD1. Losses at the gene ends were 0 bases for V and 4 bases for J; bases not matched to a gene: 7. The germline V gene encodes CDR1 SGDLS and CDR2 YYNGEE. The CDR3 covers 17 residues. CDR3 bases: TGTGCCAGCAGCGTAGCCCGACAGGGGGCTGGAGGAAACACCATATATTTT. Residues: CASSVARQGAGGNTIYF.

The CDR3 protein is CASFDQGLAPYEQYF. CDR3 nucleotides: TGCGCCAGCTTCGACCAGGGACTAGCCCCCTACGAGCAGTACTTC. The rearrangement links TRBV5-1 to TRBJ2-7, with 9 bases aligning to TRBD2. The CDR3 has 15 amino acids. The trim removed 7 bases at V and 2 bases at J, leaving 10 bases unmatched. Germline CDR1 reads SGHRS; CDR2 reads YFSETQ.

This clone was picked up one time. The V gene is TRBV2, the J gene TRBJ1-6, with 8 bases identical to TRBD1. Germline CDR1 and CDR2: SNHLY and FYNNEI. The V segment lost 7 bases and the J segment 10 bases; nucleotides outside the gene matches: 9. The CDR3 loop spans 14 amino acids. This CDR3 reads CASTFTGGTSPLHF. The CDR3 DNA sequence: TGTGCCAGCACGTTCACAGGGGGTACCTCACCCCTCCACTTT.

The chain carries TRBV19 and TRBJ1-1; D not certain. The CDR3 is made up of 13 amino acids. The ends were cut back, 0 bases at V and 7 bases at J, with 9 bases in the middle. Germline V gene data show CDR1 as LNHDA and CDR2 as SQIVND (reference sequence). As DNA, the CDR3 is TGTGCCAGTAGTATAGACAGGATACGTGAAGCTTTCTTT. Its protein is CASSIDRIREAFF.

The rearrangement uses TRBV2 and TRBJ2-3; 10 bases agree with TRBD2. V trimming: 6 bases; J trimming: 2 bases; junction bases outside the gene matches: 11. CDR1 and CDR2 from the germline V gene are SNHLY and FYNNEI. This CDR3 has 17 amino acids. The CDR3 DNA reads as TGTGCCAGCAGCAGCAAGAGGACTAGCGGATACACAGATACGCAGTATTTT. Protein product: CASSSKRTSGYTDTQYF. Full variable domain (missing parts from reference TRBV2 and TRBJ2-3): EPEVTQTPSHQVTQMGQEVILRCVPISNHLYFYWYRQILGQKVEFLVSFYNNEISEKSEIFDDQFSVERPDGSNFTLKIRSTKLEDSAMYFCASSSKRTSGYTDTQYFGPGTRLTVL.